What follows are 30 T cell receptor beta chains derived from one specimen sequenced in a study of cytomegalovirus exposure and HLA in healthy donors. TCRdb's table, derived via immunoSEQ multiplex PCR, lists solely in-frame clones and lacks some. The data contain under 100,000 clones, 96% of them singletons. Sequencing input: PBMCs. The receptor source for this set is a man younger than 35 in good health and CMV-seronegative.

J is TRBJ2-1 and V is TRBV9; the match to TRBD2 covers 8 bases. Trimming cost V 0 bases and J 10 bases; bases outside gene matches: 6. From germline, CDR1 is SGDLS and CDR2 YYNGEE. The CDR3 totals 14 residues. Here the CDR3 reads CASSVAAGDGEQFF. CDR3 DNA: TGTGCCAGCAGCGTAGCAGCGGGGGATGGGGAGCAGTTCTTC.

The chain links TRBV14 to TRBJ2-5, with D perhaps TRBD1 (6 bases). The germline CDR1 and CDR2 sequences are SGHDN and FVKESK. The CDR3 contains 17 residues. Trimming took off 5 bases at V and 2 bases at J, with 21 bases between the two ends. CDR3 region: CASSMGWKTGRQETQYF. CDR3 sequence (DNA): TGTGCCAGCAGCATGGGATGGAAAACAGGGCGTCAAGAGACCCAGTACTTC.

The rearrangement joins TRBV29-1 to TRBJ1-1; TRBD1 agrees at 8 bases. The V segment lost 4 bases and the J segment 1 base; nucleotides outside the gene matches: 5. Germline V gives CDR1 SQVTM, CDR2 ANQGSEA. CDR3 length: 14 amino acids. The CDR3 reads CSVAGGIENTEAFF. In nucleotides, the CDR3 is TGCAGCGTTGCAGGGGGCATCGAGAACACTGAAGCTTTCTTT. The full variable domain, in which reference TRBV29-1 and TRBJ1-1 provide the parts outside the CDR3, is SAVISQKPSRDICQRGTSLTIQCQVDSQVTMMFWYRQQPGQSLTLIATANQGSEATYESGFVIDKFPISRPNLTFSTLTVSNMSPEDSSIYLCSVAGGIENTEAFFGQGTRLTVV.

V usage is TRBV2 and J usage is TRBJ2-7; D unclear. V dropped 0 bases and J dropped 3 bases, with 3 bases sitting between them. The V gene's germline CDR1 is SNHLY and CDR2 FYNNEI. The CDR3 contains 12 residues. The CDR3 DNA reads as TGTGCCAGCAGTGAAGCCATCTACGAGCAGTACTTC. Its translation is CASSEAIYEQYF.

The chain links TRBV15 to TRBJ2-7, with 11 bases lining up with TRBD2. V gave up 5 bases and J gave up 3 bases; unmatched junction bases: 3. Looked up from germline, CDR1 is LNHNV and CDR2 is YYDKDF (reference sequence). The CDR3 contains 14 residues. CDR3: CATSSGLAGYEQYF. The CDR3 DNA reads TGTGCCACCAGCTCCGGACTAGCGGGCTACGAGCAGTACTTC. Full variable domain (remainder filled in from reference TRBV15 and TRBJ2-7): DAMVIQNPRYQVTQFGKPVTLSCSQTLNHNVMYWYQQKSSQAPKLLFHYYDKDFNNEADTPDNFQSRRPNTSFCFLDIRSPGLGDTAMYLCATSSGLAGYEQYFGPGTRLTVT.

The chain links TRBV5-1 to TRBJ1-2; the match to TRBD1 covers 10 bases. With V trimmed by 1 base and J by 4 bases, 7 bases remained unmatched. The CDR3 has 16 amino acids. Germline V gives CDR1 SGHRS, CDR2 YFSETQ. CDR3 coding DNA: TGCGCCAGCAGCTTGTCCACGGGACAGGGGTTCTATGGCTACACCTTC. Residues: CASSLSTGQGFYGYTF.

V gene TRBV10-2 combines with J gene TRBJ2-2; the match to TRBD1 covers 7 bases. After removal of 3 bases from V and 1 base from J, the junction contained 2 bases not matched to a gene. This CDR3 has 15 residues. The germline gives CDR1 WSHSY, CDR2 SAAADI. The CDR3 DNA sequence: TGCGCCAGCAGTGATAGGACAGGGAACACCGGGGAGCTGTTTTTT. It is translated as CASSDRTGNTGELFF.

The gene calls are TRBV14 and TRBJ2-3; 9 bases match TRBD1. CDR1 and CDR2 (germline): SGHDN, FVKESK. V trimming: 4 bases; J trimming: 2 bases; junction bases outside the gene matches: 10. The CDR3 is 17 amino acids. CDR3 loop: CASSPRVDRGFTDTQYF. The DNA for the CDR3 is TGTGCCAGCAGCCCCCGGGTGGACAGGGGATTCACAGATACGCAGTATTTT. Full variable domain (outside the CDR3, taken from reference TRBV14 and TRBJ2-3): EAGVTQFPSHSVIEKGQTVTLRCDPISGHDNLYWYRRVMGKEIKFLLHFVKESKQDESGMPNNRFLAERTGGTYSTLKVQPAELEDSGVYFCASSPRVDRGFTDTQYFGPGTRLTVL.

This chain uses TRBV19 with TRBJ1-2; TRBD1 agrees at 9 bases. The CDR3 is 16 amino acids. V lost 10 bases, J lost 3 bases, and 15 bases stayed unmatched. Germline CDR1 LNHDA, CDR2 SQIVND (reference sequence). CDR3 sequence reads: CATGAGWGQGDYGYTF. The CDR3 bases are TGTGCCACCGGGGCTGGCTGGGGACAGGGCGACTATGGCTACACCTTC.

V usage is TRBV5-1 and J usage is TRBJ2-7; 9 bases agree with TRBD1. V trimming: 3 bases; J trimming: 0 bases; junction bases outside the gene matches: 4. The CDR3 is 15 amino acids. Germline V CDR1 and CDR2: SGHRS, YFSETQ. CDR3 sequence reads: CASSWDRESSYEQYF. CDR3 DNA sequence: TGCGCCAGCAGCTGGGACAGGGAGAGCTCCTACGAGCAGTACTTC.

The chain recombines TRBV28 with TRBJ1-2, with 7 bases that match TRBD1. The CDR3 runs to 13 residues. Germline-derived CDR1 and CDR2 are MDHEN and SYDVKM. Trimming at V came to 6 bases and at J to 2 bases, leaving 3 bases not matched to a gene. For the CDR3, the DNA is TGTGCCAGCAGCCCGACAGGGAACTATGGCTACACCTTC. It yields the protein CASSPTGNYGYTF.

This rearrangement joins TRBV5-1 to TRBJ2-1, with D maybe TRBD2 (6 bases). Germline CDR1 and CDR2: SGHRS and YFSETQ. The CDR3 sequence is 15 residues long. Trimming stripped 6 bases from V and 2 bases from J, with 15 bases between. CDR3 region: CASTEDGSTYNEQFF. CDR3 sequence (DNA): TGCGCCAGCACCGAAGACGGGAGCACCTACAATGAGCAGTTCTTC. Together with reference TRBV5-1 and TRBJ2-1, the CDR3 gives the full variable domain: KAGVTQTPRYLIKTRGQQVTLSCSPISGHRSVSWYQQTPGQGLQFLFEYFSETQRNKGNFPGRFSGRQFSNSRSEMNVSTLELGDSALYLCASTEDGSTYNEQFFGPGTRLTVL.

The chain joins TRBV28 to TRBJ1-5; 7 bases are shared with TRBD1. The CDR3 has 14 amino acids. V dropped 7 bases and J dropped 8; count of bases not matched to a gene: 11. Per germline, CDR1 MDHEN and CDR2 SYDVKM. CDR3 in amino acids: CASNHRQGGEPQHF. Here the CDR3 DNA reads TGTGCCAGCAACCATAGACAGGGCGGGGAGCCCCAGCATTTT. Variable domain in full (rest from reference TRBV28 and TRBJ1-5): DVKVTQSSRYLVKRTGEKVFLECVQDMDHENMFWYRQDPGLGLRLIYFSYDVKMKEKGDIPEGYSVSREKKERFSLILESASTNQTSMYLCASNHRQGGEPQHFGDGTRLSIL.

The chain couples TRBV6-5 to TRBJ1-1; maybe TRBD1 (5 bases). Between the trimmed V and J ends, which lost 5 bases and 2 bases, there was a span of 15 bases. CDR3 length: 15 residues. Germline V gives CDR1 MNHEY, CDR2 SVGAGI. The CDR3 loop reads CASSTAGLINTEAFF. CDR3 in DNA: TGTGCCAGCAGTACGGCGGGACTGATAAACACTGAAGCTTTCTTT.

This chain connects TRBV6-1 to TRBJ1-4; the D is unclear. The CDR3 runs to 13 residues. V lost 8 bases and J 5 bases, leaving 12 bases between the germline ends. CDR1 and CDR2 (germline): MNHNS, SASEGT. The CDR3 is CASERAINEKLFF. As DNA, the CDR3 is TGTGCCAGCGAGAGGGCCATAAATGAAAAACTGTTTTTT.

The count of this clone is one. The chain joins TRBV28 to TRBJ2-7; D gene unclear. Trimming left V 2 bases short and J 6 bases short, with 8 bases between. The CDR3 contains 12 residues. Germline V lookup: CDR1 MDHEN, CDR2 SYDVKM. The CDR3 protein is CASSLGSIEQYF. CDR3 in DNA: TGTGCCAGCAGTTTAGGCTCGATCGAGCAGTACTTC.

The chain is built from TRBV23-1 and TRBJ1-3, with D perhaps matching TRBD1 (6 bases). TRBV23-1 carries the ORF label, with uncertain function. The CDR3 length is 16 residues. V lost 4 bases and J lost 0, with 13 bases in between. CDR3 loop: CASSPKGQSSGNTIYF. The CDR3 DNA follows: TGCGCCAGCAGTCCAAAGGGACAAAGCTCTGGAAACACCATATATTTT.

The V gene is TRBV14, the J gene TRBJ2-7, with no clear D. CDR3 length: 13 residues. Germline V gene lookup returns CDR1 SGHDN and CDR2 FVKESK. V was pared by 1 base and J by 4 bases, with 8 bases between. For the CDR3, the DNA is TGTGCCAGCAGCCAAGGACTGCTTTACGAGCAGTACGTC. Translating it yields CASSQGLLYEQYV.

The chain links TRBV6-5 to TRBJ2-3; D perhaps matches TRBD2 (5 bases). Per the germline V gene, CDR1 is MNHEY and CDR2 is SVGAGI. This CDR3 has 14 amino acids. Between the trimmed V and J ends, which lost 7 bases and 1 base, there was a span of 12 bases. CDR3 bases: TGTGCCAGCACCGGACTCGTCGGCACAGATACGCAGTATTTT. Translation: CASTGLVGTDTQYF.

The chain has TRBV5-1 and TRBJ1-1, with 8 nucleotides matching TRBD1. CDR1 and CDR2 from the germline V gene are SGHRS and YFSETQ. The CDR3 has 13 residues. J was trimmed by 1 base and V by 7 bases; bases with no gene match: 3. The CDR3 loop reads CASGQGPNTEAFF. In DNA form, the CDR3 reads TGCGCCAGCGGACAGGGTCCGAACACTGAAGCTTTCTTT.

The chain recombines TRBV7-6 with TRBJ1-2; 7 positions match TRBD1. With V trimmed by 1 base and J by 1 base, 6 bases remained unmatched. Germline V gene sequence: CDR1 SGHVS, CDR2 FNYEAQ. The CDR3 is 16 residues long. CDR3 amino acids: CASSLVPGGSNYGYTF. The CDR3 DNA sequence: TGTGCCAGCAGCTTAGTCCCAGGGGGTAGTAACTATGGCTACACCTTC.

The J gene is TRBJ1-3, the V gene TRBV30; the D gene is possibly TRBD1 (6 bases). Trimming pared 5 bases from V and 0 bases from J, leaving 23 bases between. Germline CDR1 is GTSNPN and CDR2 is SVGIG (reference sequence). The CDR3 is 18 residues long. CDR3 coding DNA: TGTGCCTGGTATCATAAAACAGGGTCAGTTTTCTCTGGAAACACCATATATTTT. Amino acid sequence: CAWYHKTGSVFSGNTIYF.

CDR3 in DNA: TGTGCCATCAGTGAGACACAGGACAGTCAAGAGACCCAGTACTTC. Translation: CAISETQDSQETQYF. This chain joins TRBV10-3 and TRBJ2-5; TRBD1 might be the D (6 bases). Trimming cost V 2 bases and J 2 bases, with 12 bases left between them. The CDR3 spans 15 residues. Germline CDR1 is ENHRY and CDR2 is SYGVKD.

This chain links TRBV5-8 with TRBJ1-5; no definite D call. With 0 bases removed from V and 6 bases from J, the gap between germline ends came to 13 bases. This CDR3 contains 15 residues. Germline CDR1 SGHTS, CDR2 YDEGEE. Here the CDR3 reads CASSLGTESGQPQHF. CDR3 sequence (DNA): TGTGCCAGCAGCTTGGGAACTGAGAGCGGTCAGCCCCAGCATTTT.

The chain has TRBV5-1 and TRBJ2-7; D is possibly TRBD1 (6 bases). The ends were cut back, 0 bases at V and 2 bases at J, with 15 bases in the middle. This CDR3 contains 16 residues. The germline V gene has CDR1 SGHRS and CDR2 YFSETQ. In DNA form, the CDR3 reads TGCGCCAGCAGCTTGGCTCCCCAGGACAGTACCTACGAGCAGTACTTC. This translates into CASSLAPQDSTYEQYF. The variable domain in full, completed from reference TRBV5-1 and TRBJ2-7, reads KAGVTQTPRYLIKTRGQQVTLSCSPISGHRSVSWYQQTPGQGLQFLFEYFSETQRNKGNFPGRFSGRQFSNSRSEMNVSTLELGDSALYLCASSLAPQDSTYEQYFGPGTRLTVT.

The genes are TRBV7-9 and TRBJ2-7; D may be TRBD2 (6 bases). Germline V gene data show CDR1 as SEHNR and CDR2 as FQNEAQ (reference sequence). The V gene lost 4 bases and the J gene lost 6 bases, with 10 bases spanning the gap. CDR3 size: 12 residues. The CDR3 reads CASSSGLPEQYF. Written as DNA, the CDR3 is TGTGCCAGCAGCTCGGGACTCCCCGAGCAGTACTTC.

The CDR3 DNA is TGCGCCAGCAGCCCGGGACAGGGGTTGAACACTGAAGCTTTCTTT. It specifies CASSPGQGLNTEAFF. J is TRBJ1-1 and V is TRBV5-1, with 10 bases matching TRBD1. The CDR3 has 15 amino acids. Germline CDR1 reads SGHRS; CDR2 reads YFSETQ. Germline trimming cut 4 bases from V and 0 bases from J; bases unmatched to any gene: 3.

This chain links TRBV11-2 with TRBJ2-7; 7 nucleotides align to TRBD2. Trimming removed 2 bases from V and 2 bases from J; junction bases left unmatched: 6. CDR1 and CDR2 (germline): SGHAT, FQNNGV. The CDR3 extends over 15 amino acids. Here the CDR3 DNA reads TGTGCCAGCAGCTTAATCTCTAGCGGTGCCTACGAGCAGTACTTC. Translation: CASSLISSGAYEQYF.

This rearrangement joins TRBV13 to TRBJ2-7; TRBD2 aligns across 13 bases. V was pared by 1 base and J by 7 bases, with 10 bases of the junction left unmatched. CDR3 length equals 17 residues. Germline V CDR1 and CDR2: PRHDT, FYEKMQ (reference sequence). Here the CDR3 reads CASSLATPTSGRFEQYF. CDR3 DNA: TGTGCCAGCAGCTTAGCCACCCCGACTAGCGGGAGGTTTGAGCAGTACTTC.

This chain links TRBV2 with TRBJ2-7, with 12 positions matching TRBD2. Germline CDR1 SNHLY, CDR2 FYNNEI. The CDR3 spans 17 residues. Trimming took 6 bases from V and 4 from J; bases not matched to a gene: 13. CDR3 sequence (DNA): TGTGCCAGCAGGACAGGGGCTAGCGGGAGGGGGACTTACGAGCAGTACTTC. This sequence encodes CASRTGASGRGTYEQYF.